The 29 T cell receptor beta chains reported below all come from one sample, sequenced in a study of blood T cell repertoires in COVID-19. Sequenced by immunoSEQ multiplex PCR; TCRdb stores in-frame clones only, minus some. This table has just under 350,000 clones, more than 75% appearing once. The sample comprised peripheral blood. The origin of the receptors is a woman younger than 35 who had recovered from COVID-19.

The chain employs TRBV11-3 and TRBJ2-1; 10 nucleotides match TRBD2. The CDR3 is made up of 14 amino acids. CDR1 and CDR2 from the germline V gene are SGHNT and YENEEA. V trimming: 9 bases; J trimming: 4 bases; junction bases outside the gene matches: 6. The CDR3 sequence is CASQLAGVYNEQFF. DNA for the CDR3: TGTGCCAGTCAGCTAGCGGGAGTTTACAATGAGCAGTTCTTC.

The chain combines TRBV28 with TRBJ2-7, with 11 bases lining up with TRBD2. Trimming at V came to 5 bases and at J to 5 bases, leaving 5 bases not matched to a gene. The germline V gene has CDR1 MDHEN and CDR2 SYDVKM. The CDR3 sequence is 14 residues long. The CDR3 sequence is CASSVSGRANEQYV. The DNA for the CDR3 is TGTGCCAGCAGTGTTAGCGGGAGGGCTAACGAGCAGTACGTC.

This chain links TRBV5-4 with TRBJ1-1; D is unclear. The CDR3 has 17 amino acids. CDR1 is SGHNT, CDR2 YYREEE, per germline (reference sequence). The V and J ends lost 2 bases and 0 bases respectively, with 17 bases between them. CDR3 in DNA: TGTGCCAGCAGCTTCGGTGGCGGGTCTAACCTGAACACTGAAGCTTTCTTT. As protein: CASSFGGGSNLNTEAFF.

V and J are TRBV23-1 and TRBJ2-7; a weak D match, TRBD2 (7 bases). TRBV23-1 is filed as an ORF, its function uncertain. The CDR3 extends over 17 amino acids. V was shortened by 6 bases and J by 5 bases, with 26 bases between the two germline ends. This chain's CDR3 is CASRPKVFGGPPNEQYV. The DNA of the CDR3 is TGCGCCAGCAGACCCAAGGTATTCGGGGGGCCACCCAACGAGCAGTACGTC.

The genes are TRBV10-1 and TRBJ1-4; the match to TRBD1 covers 10 bases. V was clipped by 8 bases and J by 6 bases; unmatched bases: 6. Germline V gene sequence: CDR1 WNHNN, CDR2 SYGVQD (reference sequence). The CDR3 runs to 14 residues. The DNA for the CDR3 is TGCGCCAGCTCCGCCGGGACAGGGGATGAAAAACTGTTTTTT. This sequence encodes CASSAGTGDEKLFF.

The chain is built from TRBV30 and TRBJ2-2, with TRBD2 matching over 8 bases. CDR1 is GTSNPN, CDR2 SVGIG, per germline (reference sequence). V was pared by 2 bases and J by 1 base, with 12 bases of the junction left unmatched. The CDR3 extends over 18 amino acids. The CDR3: CAWSILPLAGLNTGELFF. In DNA form, the CDR3 reads TGTGCCTGGAGTATCCTCCCTTTAGCGGGATTGAACACCGGGGAGCTGTTTTTT.

J is TRBJ2-7 and V is TRBV21-1; the table names TRBD2, a call not compared with the DNA. TRBV21-1 is reported as a pseudogene. The CDR3 is 11 amino acids. CDR3 sequence (DNA): TGTGCCAGCGAGGTCGAGTACGAGCAGTACGTC. This codes for CASEVEYEQYV.

This clone has a count of ten or more. The same CDR3 can be traced to other DNA sequences in this sample. The gene calls are TRBV11-2 and TRBJ1-4, with a possible D match to TRBD1 (5 bases). The length of the CDR3 is 15 residues. V lost 0 bases, J lost 0 bases, and 5 bases lay in between. CDR1 is SGHAT, CDR2 FQNNGV, per germline. The CDR3, as DNA: TGTGCCAGCAGCTTAGACAGGGCAACTAATGAAAAACTGTTTTTT. It encodes CASSLDRATNEKLFF.

This chain connects TRBV30 to TRBJ1-2; 7 bases are a match to TRBD1. Trimming removed 3 bases from V and 4 bases from J; junction bases left unmatched: 8. Germline V gene sequence: CDR1 GTSNPN, CDR2 SVGIG (reference sequence). The CDR3 runs to 14 residues. This CDR3 reads CAWRGQAYSYGYTF. DNA for the CDR3: TGTGCCTGGAGAGGACAGGCATATAGCTATGGCTACACCTTC.

This chain connects TRBV6-6 to TRBJ1-1; possibly TRBD1 for D (5 bases). The CDR3 is 12 amino acids. Germline lookup yields CDR1 MNHNY and CDR2 SVGAGI (reference sequence). V was pared by 4 bases and J by 11 bases, with 14 bases between. The CDR3 region has the DNA TGTGCCAGCAGTTTCGGGCAGGGCTACGCTTTCTTT. This sequence encodes CASSFGQGYAFF.

This chain uses TRBV13 with TRBJ1-2; TRBD1 agrees at 10 bases. The junction had 6 bases not matched to a gene; V was cut back by 2 bases and J by 3 bases. CDR1 and CDR2 from the germline V gene are PRHDT and FYEKMQ (reference sequence). The CDR3 covers 16 residues. CDR3 sequence: CASSLLTGGSDYGYTF. The CDR3 coding sequence is TGTGCCAGCAGCTTACTGACAGGGGGCAGTGACTATGGCTACACCTTC.

The chain uses TRBV7-2 and TRBJ2-5; 8 bases agree with TRBD2. Germline CDR1 is SGHTA and CDR2 is FQGNSA. V lost 3 bases and J lost 5; bases outside the gene matches: 8. The CDR3 covers 15 residues. The CDR3 spells CASSLGTRSRETQYF. CDR3 DNA sequence: TGTGCCAGCAGCTTGGGGACTAGGTCGAGGGAGACCCAGTACTTC.

The chain links TRBV11-2 to TRBJ2-1, with 12 bases identical to TRBD2. This CDR3 has 16 residues. With V trimmed by 2 bases and J by 3 bases, 2 bases remained unmatched. The germline V gene has CDR1 SGHAT and CDR2 FQNNGV. For the CDR3, the DNA is TGTGCCAGCAGCTTAAGACTAGCGGGAGTCTACAATGAGCAGTTCTTC. This sequence encodes CASSLRLAGVYNEQFF.

The chain carries TRBV12-5 and TRBJ1-2; a possible D gene is TRBD1 (6 bases). The germline V and J ends were trimmed by 2 bases and 4 bases, with 11 bases remaining between them. This CDR3 has 14 residues. Germline-derived CDR1 and CDR2 are LGHNT and FRNRAP. The CDR3 sequence is CASGLSGESYGYTF. The CDR3 DNA is TGTGCTAGTGGTTTGTCAGGGGAGAGCTATGGCTACACCTTC. Variable domain in full (rest from reference TRBV12-5 and TRBJ1-2): DARVTQTPRHKVTEMGQEVTMRCQPILGHNTVFWYRQTMMQGLELLAYFRNRAPLDDSGMPKDRFSAEMPDATLATLKIQPSEPRDSAVYFCASGLSGESYGYTFGSGTRLTVV.

The gene calls are TRBV5-6 and TRBJ1-1, with TRBD1 matching over 8 bases. The junction had 3 bases not matched to a gene; V was cut back by 1 base and J by 1 base. The CDR3 length is 15 residues. Germline V gene sequence: CDR1 SGHDT, CDR2 YYEEEE. DNA of the CDR3: TGTGCCAGCAGCTTGCTCGGACAGGGGAACACTGAAGCTTTCTTT. Translation gives CASSLLGQGNTEAFF.

The sample holds one count of this clone. The CDR3 nucleotides read TGTGCCAGCTCACCATTAGGGGTTGAGCAGTACGTC. This translates into CASSPLGVEQYV. The rearrangement uses TRBV18 and TRBJ2-7; TRBD1 might be the D (5 bases). CDR1 is KGHSH and CDR2 is LQKENI in the germline V gene. The CDR3 covers 12 residues. The V end lost 2 bases, the J end lost 7 bases, and 9 bases lay between the germline ends.

The chain employs TRBV27 and TRBJ2-7; 10 positions match TRBD2. Trimming cost V 5 bases and J 3 bases; bases outside gene matches: 13. Germline CDR1 MNHEY, CDR2 SMNVEV (reference sequence). The CDR3 loop spans 17 amino acids. The CDR3 DNA reads as TGTGCCAGCAGTATACCAATAGGGACTAGCGCATTCTACGAGCAGTACGTC. It translates to CASSIPIGTSAFYEQYV.

The V and J genes are TRBV5-6 and TRBJ1-2; 11 bases are shared with TRBD1. Germline-derived CDR1 and CDR2 are SGHDT and YYEEEE. V lost 4 bases to trimming and J lost 1 base; unmatched junction nucleotides: 3. The CDR3 consists of 15 residues. The DNA of the CDR3 is TGTGCCAGCAGCCCCGGGACAGGGGGTAACTATGGCTACACCTTC. Translation gives CASSPGTGGNYGYTF.

This chain connects TRBV10-3 to TRBJ1-6; TRBD1 agrees at 7 bases. The V gene end was trimmed by 5 bases and the J gene end by 5 bases; junction bases not matched to a gene: 6. The germline V gene has CDR1 ENHRY and CDR2 SYGVKD. This CDR3 contains 15 residues. The CDR3 region is CAISPTGNNNSPLHF. The DNA for the CDR3 is TGTGCCATCAGTCCGACAGGGAACAATAATTCACCCCTCCACTTT.

This clone showed up just once. This chain links TRBV25-1 with TRBJ2-1, with 9 bases that match TRBD1. V was clipped by 3 bases and J by 2 bases; unmatched bases: 8. CDR1 is MGHDK, CDR2 SYGVNS, per germline. The CDR3 is 17 amino acids. The CDR3 loop reads CASSDPLGTGTYNEQFF. For the CDR3, the DNA is TGTGCCAGCAGTGACCCATTGGGGACAGGGACCTACAATGAGCAGTTCTTC.

This chain uses TRBV7-2 with TRBJ1-2, with unresolved D. With 10 bases removed from V and 4 bases from J, the gap between germline ends came to 13 bases. The CDR3 is made up of 12 amino acids. The V gene's germline CDR1 is SGHTA and CDR2 FQGNSA. Written as DNA, the CDR3 is TGTGCCAACTATAACCCTTCCTATGGCTACACCTTC. Translation gives CANYNPSYGYTF.

The chain recombines TRBV5-1 with TRBJ2-3, with a possible D match to TRBD1 (5 bases). Trimming took off 4 bases at V and 0 bases at J, with 6 bases between the two ends. The CDR3 consists of 13 residues. CDR1 is SGHRS, CDR2 YFSETQ, per germline. CDR3 nucleotide sequence: TGCGCCAGCAGCGGGGCTAGCACAGATACGCAGTATTTT. Translated: CASSGASTDTQYF.

V is TRBV27 and J is TRBJ1-2, with 8 positions matching TRBD1. CDR1 is MNHEY and CDR2 is SMNVEV in the germline V gene (reference sequence). The CDR3 totals 17 residues. The junction had 13 bases not matched to a gene; V was cut back by 5 bases and J by 2 bases. In nucleotides, the CDR3 is TGTGCCAGCAGTGAGTCCGGGACAGGTTTTCCCAACTATGGCTACACCTTC. Its translation is CASSESGTGFPNYGYTF.

The gene calls are TRBV4-3 and TRBJ1-2; a weak D match, TRBD1 (6 bases). The germline V gene has CDR1 LGHNA and CDR2 YSLEER. The V and J ends lost 4 bases and 1 base respectively, with 10 bases between them. CDR3 size: 14 residues. CDR3 sequence reads: CASSLDSLNYGYTF. CDR3 bases: TGCGCCAGCAGCCTGGACAGCCTTAACTATGGCTACACCTTC.

The chain carries TRBV19 and TRBJ2-1; possible D gene TRBD1, 6 bases. CDR1 is LNHDA and CDR2 is SQIVND in the germline V gene (reference sequence). Between the trimmed V and J ends, which lost 6 bases and 4 bases, there was a span of 19 bases. This CDR3 spans 16 amino acids. Here the CDR3 reads CASRKDTGTPYNEQFF. The CDR3 DNA is TGTGCCAGTAGGAAAGATACCGGGACACCTTACAATGAGCAGTTCTTC. Full variable domain (missing parts from reference TRBV19 and TRBJ2-1): DGGITQSPKYLFRKEGQNVTLSCEQNLNHDAMYWYRQDPGQGLRLIYYSQIVNDFQKGDIAEGYSVSREKKESFPLTVTSAQKNPTAFYLCASRKDTGTPYNEQFFGPGTRLTVL.

The genes are TRBV28 and TRBJ1-5; no clear D gene. Germline V lookup: CDR1 MDHEN, CDR2 SYDVKM. This CDR3 has 17 amino acids. V was pared by 5 bases and J by 3 bases, with 20 bases between. The CDR3 reads CASSPPLGGIDNQPQHF. CDR3 bases: TGTGCCAGCAGTCCCCCCCTCGGAGGGATTGACAATCAGCCCCAGCATTTT.

The J gene is TRBJ2-3, the V gene TRBV4-2; D is possibly TRBD2 (7 bases). In germline, CDR1 is LGHNA, CDR2 YNFKEQ. The V end was cut by 0 bases, the J end by 2 bases, with 15 bases between. This CDR3 region has 17 residues. The CDR3: CASSQDIGGLDTDTQYF. The CDR3 DNA is TGTGCCAGCAGCCAAGATATCGGGGGGCTGGACACAGATACGCAGTATTTT.

The chain employs TRBV30 and TRBJ2-2; D possibly corresponds to TRBD1 (5 bases). Between the trimmed V and J ends, which lost 1 base and 4 bases, there was a span of 7 bases. CDR3 length equals 13 residues. The germline CDR1 and CDR2 sequences are GTSNPN and SVGIG (reference sequence). The CDR3 loop is CAWSGQITGELFF. The CDR3 coding sequence is TGTGCCTGGAGTGGACAGATCACCGGGGAGCTGTTTTTT.

V usage is TRBV5-1 and J usage is TRBJ2-5; TRBD1 agrees at 7 bases. The V gene's germline CDR1 is SGHRS and CDR2 YFSETQ. V dropped 3 bases and J dropped 2; count of bases not matched to a gene: 10. The CDR3 spans 16 residues. CDR3 protein: CASSYYPPGQQETQYF. CDR3 sequence (DNA): TGCGCCAGCAGCTATTACCCGCCGGGACAGCAAGAGACCCAGTACTTC.